This section outlines one T cell receptor (beta chain) sequence together with its context. The antigen is not known. The sample originates from a study of shared clonotypes between healthy human individuals. Overall study: CD4 naive and memory got three plates each, CD8 naive two, CD8 memory one. Study observations and caveats: Tissues were not sampled, only blood, and their repertoires likely differ. Some clonotypes were shared by all four sorted-subset donors, while others were not shared. The non-shared ones had lower generation probabilities than the shared ones.

This CDR3 is 15 amino acids long. With 5 bases removed from V and 2 bases from J, the gap between germline ends came to 15 bases. CDR1 and CDR2 (germline): MNHEY, SMNVEV (reference sequence). None of the donors, who were healthy HIV-negative adults, had recently had acute infections or vaccinations. Sequencing was performed with immunoSEQ multiplex PCR; in TCRdb, only in-frame clones are kept and a portion is missing. The repertoire holds some 2,100,000 clones, with around 95% as singletons. This rearrangement joins TRBV27 to TRBJ2-5, with a possible D match to TRBD2 (5 bases). The clonotype was recovered from a man between 18 and 35 years old in good health. The sample was naive CD4+ T cells sorted from blood. Sample subset: CD45RA+ positively selected. The CDR3 spells CASSLDWMRQETQYF. The CDR3 DNA follows: TGTGCCAGCAGTCTGGACTGGATGCGACAAGAGACCCAGTACTTC.